Detailed here is one TCR beta chain. What it recognizes is unknown. Germline CDR1 reads LNHNV; CDR2 reads YYDKDF (reference sequence). V lost 4 bases and J lost 4; bases outside the gene matches: 4. CDR3 length: 14 amino acids. PCR used 60 Vbeta primers and 13 Jbeta primers. Produced via immunoSEQ multiplex PCR; TCRdb's table is partial and in-frame only. The sample contains 150,000 to 200,000 clones, 68% of which appear only once. These data originate in a study of cytomegalovirus exposure and HLA in healthy donors. Although they were nominally healthy when sampled, donors likely had unrecorded immune exposures. Study-wide points: Reported results showed that the classifier diagnosed cytomegalovirus status with high specificity and sensitivity. Looking again later, the authors saw that most CMV-associated TCR beta chains seemed HLA-restricted.

The sequenced material came from PBMCs. The V call is TRBV15, the J call TRBJ1-1; 9 bases are shared with TRBD1. This receptor was identified in a woman aged 40-49 years in good health and CMV-seropositive. CDR3 DNA sequence: TGTGCCACCAGCAACAGGGGGCTTAGCACTGAAGCTTTCTTT. Its protein is CATSNRGLSTEAFF.